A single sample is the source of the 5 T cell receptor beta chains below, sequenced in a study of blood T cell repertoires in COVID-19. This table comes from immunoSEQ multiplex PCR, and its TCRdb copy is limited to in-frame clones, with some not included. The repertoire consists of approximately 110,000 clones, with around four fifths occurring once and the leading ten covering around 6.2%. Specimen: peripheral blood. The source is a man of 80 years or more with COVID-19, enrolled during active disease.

Here the CDR3 DNA reads TGTGCCAGCAGCTCCTCGACTAGCGGGAGCATGAAGACCCAGTACTTC. Residues: CASSSSTSGSMKTQYF. J is TRBJ2-5 and V is TRBV21-1; the D call in the table, TRBD2, was not verified against the DNA. TRBV21-1 corresponds to a pseudogene. The CDR3 runs 16 residues.

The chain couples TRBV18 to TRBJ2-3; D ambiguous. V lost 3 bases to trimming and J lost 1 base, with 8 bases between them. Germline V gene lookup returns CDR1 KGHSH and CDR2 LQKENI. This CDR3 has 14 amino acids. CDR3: CASSPTTRTDTQYF. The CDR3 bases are TGTGCCAGCTCACCCACAACACGCACAGATACGCAGTATTTT. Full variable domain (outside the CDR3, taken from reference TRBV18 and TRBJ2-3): NAGVMQNPRHLVRRRGQEARLRCSPMKGHSHVYWYRQLPEEGLKFMVYLQKENIIDESGMPKERFSAEFPKEGPSILRIQQVVRGDSAAYFCASSPTTRTDTQYFGPGTRLTVL.

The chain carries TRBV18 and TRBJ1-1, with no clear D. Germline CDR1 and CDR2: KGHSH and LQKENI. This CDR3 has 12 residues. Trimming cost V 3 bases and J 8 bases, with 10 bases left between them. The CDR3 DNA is TGTGCCAGCTCACCTGCGGGTAGAGAAGCTTTCTTT. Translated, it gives CASSPAGREAFF.

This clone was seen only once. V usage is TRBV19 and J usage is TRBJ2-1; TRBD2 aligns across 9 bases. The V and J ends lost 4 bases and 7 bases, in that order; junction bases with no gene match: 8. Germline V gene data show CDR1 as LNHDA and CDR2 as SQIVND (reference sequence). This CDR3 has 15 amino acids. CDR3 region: CASSTLSGRLNEQFF. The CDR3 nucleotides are TGTGCCAGTAGTACCCTGAGCGGGAGGTTGAATGAGCAGTTCTTC.

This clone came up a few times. The CDR3 loop is CASSLSGYSTDTQYF. The CDR3 DNA sequence: TGTGCCAGCAGCTTGAGCGGATATAGCACAGATACGCAGTATTTT. The chain joins TRBV7-3 to TRBJ2-3; possibly TRBD2 for D (5 bases). This CDR3 contains 15 residues. V lost 3 bases to trimming and J lost 0 bases, with 10 bases between them. Germline-derived CDR1 and CDR2 are SGHTA and FQGTGA.